This T cell receptor beta chain was sequenced in a study of regulatory T cells in long-lasting Graves disease. Germline values: CDR1 SQVTM, CDR2 ANQGSEA. Trimming pared 3 bases from V and 1 base from J, leaving 19 bases between. The CDR3 consists of 16 residues. This clonotype has just a few counts. This sample's time point: persistent/refractory GD, antithyroid drugs over 5 years with positive TRAb. TCR sequences were obtained from RNA taken from PBMCs. For TCR beta, libraries came from iRepertoire HTBI primers and Arm-PCR of CDR3 regions. TCRdb processed the multiplex PCR reads anew with MiXCR; each CDR3 protein has one entry. The repertoire has about 430,000 distinct CDR3 sequences, around a fifth of them found once; the top ten carry around 15%.

This receptor was obtained from a female donor with Graves disease. The rearrangement links TRBV29-1 to TRBJ2-7; D tentatively fits TRBD1 or TRBD2 (5 bases each). The source was peripheral blood mononuclear cells (PBMCs), collected when the disease was refractory, from a patient treated with antithyroid drugs. CDR3 nucleotide sequence: TGCAGCGTTGAGGGGAAACAGGTTGGGGGTTCCTACGAGCAGTACTTC. Amino acids: CSVEGKQVGGSYEQYF.